What follows are 4 T cell receptor beta chains derived from one specimen sequenced in a study of cytomegalovirus exposure and HLA in healthy donors. The PCR made use of 60 Vbeta and 13 Jbeta primers. Assay: immunoSEQ multiplex PCR; the TCRdb copy retains only in-frame clones and omits some. The table shows 65,000 to 85,000 clones, with roughly two thirds occurring only once. Sample: PBMCs. These receptors originate from a woman under 40 in good health and CMV-seronegative.

The chain employs TRBV7-2 and TRBJ2-3; 7 positions agree with TRBD2. The CDR3 sequence is 15 residues long. CDR1 and CDR2 from the germline V gene are SGHTA and FQGNSA. After removal of 3 bases from V and 1 base from J, the junction contained 4 bases not matched to a gene. The CDR3 reads CASSLDTSGTDTQYF. The CDR3 coding sequence is TGTGCCAGCAGCTTGGACACTAGCGGCACAGATACGCAGTATTTT.

This clone was seen only a few times. The chain employs TRBV7-9 and TRBJ1-5; D is unclear. The CDR3 loop spans 14 amino acids. With 2 bases removed from V and 9 bases from J, the gap between germline ends came to 14 bases. CDR1 and CDR2 from the germline V gene are SEHNR and FQNEAQ (reference sequence). The CDR3 bases are TGTGCCAGCAGCTTAAGGAGCGGTTCGTGGCCCCAGCATTTT. This translates into CASSLRSGSWPQHF.

This chain links TRBV11-2 with TRBJ2-7, with D perhaps TRBD2 (6 bases). V dropped 1 base and J dropped 0 bases, with 10 bases sitting between them. Germline V lookup: CDR1 SGHAT, CDR2 FQNNGV. This CDR3 spans 15 amino acids. The chain's CDR3 is CASSLGGRTSYEQYF. In nucleotides, the CDR3 is TGTGCCAGCAGCTTAGGTGGGAGGACCTCCTACGAGCAGTACTTC.

The chain employs TRBV5-1 and TRBJ2-1, with 13 bases lining up with TRBD2. The V and J ends lost 3 bases and 8 bases, in that order; junction bases with no gene match: 5. CDR1 SGHRS and CDR2 YFSETQ come from the germline V gene. The CDR3 contains 15 residues. The CDR3 region has the DNA TGCGCCAGCAGCTCCACTAGCGGGGGGGCAGATGAGCAGTTCTTC. Protein sequence: CASSSTSGGADEQFF.